This TCR beta chain emerged from a study of CXCR3-negative and CXCR3-positive naive CD8 T cells. The CDR3 has 13 amino acids. Germline V gives CDR1 SGDLS, CDR2 YYNGEE. Study findings and constraints: Naive CXCR3-positive cells had TRB CDR3s more hydrophobic than those of CXCR3-negative naive cells. Partially decreased CXCR3 expression was recorded after cryopreservation, and fresh PBMCs were used in most assays. Naive CXCR3-negative and CXCR3-positive cells had similar TRBV-TRBJ usage; memory differed.

Naive CD8+ T cells had a CD45RO-CCR7+CD27+CD95- phenotype. About this clonotype: Its antigen is unknown.

Libraries of TRB cDNA were made by 5' RACE and carried UMIs. After re-calling the 5' RACE reads, TCRdb lists one entry per CDR3 protein, DNA absent. The sample totals some 99,000 distinct CDR3 sequences; its top ten clones hold 1.1%. The chain recombines TRBV9 with TRBJ2-1. The sample consisted of naive CXCR3+ CD8+ T cells from blood. Subset in this sample: CD45RO-CCR7+CD27+CD95- naive CD8+ T cells expressing CXCR3 (TNR3+). This TCR was recovered from a human donor in good health. Some clones in this sample may be carry-over from other donors' samples. This CDR3 reads CASTSESYNEQFF.